This T cell receptor (beta chain) was observed in a study of OX40 agonist ivuxolimab in advanced cancers. Study-wide background: Dose-escalation patients suffered from hepatocellular carcinoma, melanoma, renal cell or head and neck cancer.

V lost 8 bases, J lost 4 bases, and 17 bases lay in between. CDR1 ENHRY and CDR2 SYGVKD come from the germline V gene. This CDR3 contains 14 residues. Study outcomes and limitations: Partial responders at 0.1-3.0 mg/kg showed near-lowest clonal expansion. The work left the antigen specificity of expanded peripheral T cells undetermined.

The data were produced by immunoSEQ multiplex PCR, yet TCRdb's version contains in-frame clones alone and is incomplete. The table includes about 78,000 clones, about 90% detected once. In regard to this clone: The antigen is not known.

The genes are TRBV10-3 and TRBJ1-1; D gene unclear. The sequence was obtained from an adult with an advanced solid tumor such as melanoma, head and neck, liver or kidney cancer. This material consisted of CD4+ or CD8+ T cells sorted from blood, taken in a trial of the OX40 agonist ivuxolimab. CDR3 protein: CAIEEAGLATEAFF. The DNA of the CDR3 is TGTGCCATCGAAGAGGCAGGCTTAGCCACTGAAGCTTTCTTT.